Below are 17 T cell receptor beta chains sequenced from a single sample in a study of blood T cell repertoires in COVID-19. Profiling relied on immunoSEQ multiplex PCR, and the TCRdb table lists in-frame clones only, not all of them. The data contain about 240,000 clones, approximately 88% of them singletons. Sample: PBMCs or T cells enriched from blood (not recorded which). Every receptor here comes from a woman aged 30 to 39 with acute COVID-19.

The V gene is TRBV10-3, the J gene TRBJ2-1, with D maybe TRBD2 (5 bases). The V gene's germline CDR1 is ENHRY and CDR2 SYGVKD. The CDR3 totals 15 residues. V lost 3 bases and J 7 bases, leaving 16 bases between the germline ends. CDR3 sequence (DNA): TGTGCCATCAGTGAAAGTGCGAGGACGGGGAATGAGCAGTTCTTC. Amino acid sequence: CAISESARTGNEQFF.

The chain carries TRBV5-1 and TRBJ1-2, with 8 positions matching TRBD1. Germline V gene sequence: CDR1 SGHRS, CDR2 YFSETQ. CDR3 length equals 16 residues. The V segment lost 0 bases and the J segment 9 bases; nucleotides outside the gene matches: 13. CDR3: CASSLALRTGMDSYTF. As DNA, the CDR3 is TGCGCCAGCAGCTTGGCCCTTCGGACAGGGATGGATAGCTACACCTTC. The full variable domain, rest sourced from reference TRBV5-1 and TRBJ1-2, is KAGVTQTPRYLIKTRGQQVTLSCSPISGHRSVSWYQQTPGQGLQFLFEYFSETQRNKGNFPGRFSGRQFSNSRSEMNVSTLELGDSALYLCASSLALRTGMDSYTFGSGTRLTVV.

The chain carries TRBV4-2 and TRBJ2-3; D is possibly TRBD2 (6 bases). Germline V gene sequence: CDR1 LGHNA, CDR2 YNFKEQ. The CDR3 has 19 residues. With 0 bases removed from V and 2 bases from J, the gap between germline ends came to 21 bases. Written as DNA, the CDR3 is TGTGCCAGCAGCCAAGATCCTTCCGGGCGGGGCGCCCTCACAGATACGCAGTATTTT. Translated: CASSQDPSGRGALTDTQYF.

V and J are TRBV29-1 and TRBJ1-1; D is perhaps TRBD1 (5 bases). Germline assignment: CDR1 SQVTM and CDR2 ANQGSEA. V lost 3 bases and J 9 bases, leaving 11 bases between the germline ends. The length of the CDR3 is 11 residues. For the CDR3, the DNA is TGCAGCGTTGATTCAGGGAATAAAGCTTTCTTT. Its protein is CSVDSGNKAFF.

The V call is TRBV11-2, the J call TRBJ2-1; D unclear. The germline V gene encodes CDR1 SGHAT and CDR2 FQNNGV. V was clipped by 8 bases and J by 4 bases, with 18 bases between them. The CDR3 runs 15 residues. For the CDR3, the DNA is TGTGCCAGCTCCCCGGAGACCTCTTTTTACAATGAGCAGTTCTTC. Translation gives CASSPETSFYNEQFF.

The chain is built from TRBV2 and TRBJ2-7; tentative D call: TRBD1 (6 bases). Trimming took off 7 bases at V and 3 bases at J, with 13 bases between the two ends. Germline CDR1 reads SNHLY; CDR2 reads FYNNEI. The CDR3 runs to 13 residues. CDR3 nucleotide sequence: TGTGCCAGCAAGACAGGTACCCTCTACGAGCAGTACTTC. Its protein is CASKTGTLYEQYF.

The chain couples TRBV2 to TRBJ1-5; 9 nucleotides line up with TRBD1. The CDR3 spans 15 residues. Trimming removed 3 bases from V and 6 bases from J; junction bases left unmatched: 6. Germline CDR1 SNHLY, CDR2 FYNNEI. CDR3 in DNA: TGTGCCAGCAGTGACCGGACAGGGGCGTTTCAGCCCCAGCATTTT. This gives the protein CASSDRTGAFQPQHF. The full variable domain, completed using reference TRBV2 and TRBJ1-5, is EPEVTQTPSHQVTQMGQEVILRCVPISNHLYFYWYRQILGQKVEFLVSFYNNEISEKSEIFDDQFSVERPDGSNFTLKIRSTKLEDSAMYFCASSDRTGAFQPQHFGDGTRLSIL.

The chain carries TRBV4-1 and TRBJ1-2; D not resolved. With 0 bases removed from V and 6 bases from J, the gap between germline ends came to 11 bases. The CDR3 spans 14 residues. Germline lookup yields CDR1 MGHRA and CDR2 YSYEKL. CDR3 bases: TGCGCCAGCAGCCAAGACGGGGTAGGCAATGGCTACACCTTC. Translated: CASSQDGVGNGYTF.

DNA of the CDR3: TGCGCCAGCAGCTTGGTTTTACAGGGGGCTCACGAGCAGTACTTC. Its translation: CASSLVLQGAHEQYF. The V and J genes are TRBV5-1 and TRBJ2-7, with 9 positions matching TRBD1. With 0 bases clipped from V and 5 bases from J, the junction kept 6 bases outside the gene matches. This CDR3 is built from 15 residues. Germline V gene lookup returns CDR1 SGHRS and CDR2 YFSETQ.

V usage is TRBV7-9 and J usage is TRBJ1-1, with D tentatively TRBD1 (6 bases). V was trimmed by 4 bases and J by 5 bases, leaving 20 bases between them. Germline V CDR1 and CDR2: SEHNR, FQNEAQ (reference sequence). This CDR3 has 16 residues. CDR3: CASSSRGEGRRTEAFF. As DNA, the CDR3 is TGTGCCAGCAGCTCCAGGGGTGAGGGGCGACGGACTGAAGCTTTCTTT.

The genes are TRBV5-1 and TRBJ1-2; TRBD1 matches at 7 bases. This CDR3 spans 13 amino acids. With V trimmed by 5 bases and J by 3 bases, 4 bases remained unmatched. From germline, CDR1 is SGHRS and CDR2 YFSETQ. As DNA, the CDR3 is TGCGCCAGCAGAAGGGGGCTTGACTATGGCTACACCTTC. Translation gives CASRRGLDYGYTF. Full variable domain (missing parts from reference TRBV5-1 and TRBJ1-2): KAGVTQTPRYLIKTRGQQVTLSCSPISGHRSVSWYQQTPGQGLQFLFEYFSETQRNKGNFPGRFSGRQFSNSRSEMNVSTLELGDSALYLCASRRGLDYGYTFGSGTRLTVV.

This clone was detected only a few times. V is TRBV28 and J is TRBJ1-3; no definite D call. The germline V and J ends were trimmed by 5 bases and 0 bases, with 14 bases remaining between them. CDR3 length: 16 residues. Germline V gene data show CDR1 as MDHEN and CDR2 as SYDVKM. The CDR3 coding sequence is TGTGCCAGCAGTCCCCGAGCGCTCTTCTCTGGAAACACCATATATTTT. Amino acid sequence: CASSPRALFSGNTIYF.

In DNA, the CDR3 is TGCGCCAGCAGCCAAGAATTCGAGAGTCAGCCCCAGCATTTT. Protein sequence: CASSQEFESQPQHF. The rearrangement links TRBV4-3 to TRBJ1-5, with D uncertain. The germline V and J ends were trimmed by 0 bases and 6 bases, with 9 bases remaining between them. CDR1 is LGHNA and CDR2 is YSLEER in the germline V gene. This CDR3 is built from 14 residues.

The chain carries TRBV3-1 (or the pseudogene TRBV3-2) and TRBJ1-5; a possible D gene is TRBD1 (5 bases). The CDR3 extends over 15 amino acids. Trimming took off 1 base at V and 6 bases at J, with 13 bases between the two ends. Germline CDR1 and CDR2: LGHDT and YNNKEL (reference sequence). CDR3 in amino acids: CASSQGRGGTQPQHF. In nucleotides, the CDR3 is TGTGCCAGCAGCCAAGGGAGGGGCGGGACTCAGCCCCAGCATTTT.

The rearrangement joins TRBV19 to TRBJ2-1, with TRBD2 matching over 9 bases. The CDR3 totals 15 residues. Germline assignment: CDR1 LNHDA and CDR2 SQIVND (reference sequence). Germline trimming cut 4 bases from V and 5 bases from J; bases unmatched to any gene: 6. In DNA, the CDR3 is TGTGCCAGTAGTAGCCTAGCGGGGAGGAACAATGAGCAGTTCTTC. Its translation: CASSSLAGRNNEQFF.

V and J are TRBV18 and TRBJ2-7; 8 bases agree with TRBD2. V was pared by 3 bases and J by 2 bases, with 6 bases of the junction left unmatched. Germline-derived CDR1 and CDR2 are KGHSH and LQKENI. The CDR3 spans 15 residues. The CDR3 sequence: CASSPSGLDAYEQYF. CDR3 nucleotides: TGTGCCAGCTCACCCTCGGGACTAGATGCCTACGAGCAGTACTTC.

V usage is TRBV7-2 and J usage is TRBJ2-1, with 12 bases that match TRBD1. Looked up from germline, CDR1 is SGHTA and CDR2 is FQGNSA. CDR3 length: 19 residues. The ends lost 5 bases at V and 4 bases at J; junction bases unmatched: 15. DNA of the CDR3: TGTGCCAGCAGCCAGGGACAGGGGGCCTCTGAGCTCGGGTACAATGAGCAGTTCTTC. Protein: CASSQGQGASELGYNEQFF.